These T cell receptor beta chains were read from a single sample in a study of shared clonotypes between healthy human individuals. Libraries were prepared by immunoSEQ multiplex PCR; TCRdb keeps only in-frame clonotypes and omits some of them. The repertoire holds about 600,000 clones, about 96% seen once, with 0.057% in the top ten. Sequenced material: naive CD4+ T cells sorted from blood. Receptors were obtained from a woman in her 30s in good health. Both conserved end residues are part of each CDR3. The size entry is marked missing in some rows and otherwise reads once, few, many or a size class.

TRBJ2-7,-,TRBV6-5,14,CASSRAGPSYEQYF
TRBJ2-7,-,TRBV27,14,CASSVDFVSYEQYF
TRBJ1-5,-,TRBV28,15,CASSQGQSYNQPQHF
TRBJ2-2,once,TRBV6-5,16,CASSYSEGTSTGELFF
TRBJ2-1,once,TRBV27,16,CASRLTSAAGHNEQFF
TRBJ2-5,-,TRBV5-5,15,CASSPLAGAQETQYF
TRBJ2-7,-,TRBV10-3,12,CAIRADRSEQYF
TRBJ1-5,-,TRBV2,14,CASSEVIFNQPQHF
TRBJ1-2,once,TRBV28,13,CASESGRDYGYTF
TRBJ1-4,-,TRBV5-4,14,CASSSGGTNEKLFF
TRBJ2-3,-,TRBV9,16,CASSVVPGGRSDTQYF
TRBJ1-1,-,TRBV2,13,CASSETVGTEAFF
TRBJ1-2,-,TRBV15,20,CATSRDWGEAVKEANYGYTF
TRBJ1-4,-,TRBV30,15,CAWSVLGGLGEKLFF
TRBJ1-4,-,TRBV28,15,CASRPTKGGREKLFF
TRBJ1-3,-,TRBV30,12,CAWSTWGNTIYF
TRBJ1-5,-,TRBV27,15,CASSPRGGVNQPQHF
TRBJ2-2,-,TRBV9,13,CASSVDSTGELFF
TRBJ2-2,-,TRBV28,12,CASRKRAGELFF
TRBJ2-6,-,TRBV5-1,15,CASSLQVPGANVLTF
TRBJ2-7,once,TRBV19,15,CASSDRDRVSNEQYF
TRBJ1-4,-,TRBV6-5,14,CASLGQTSNEKLFF
TRBJ2-7,once,TRBV28,15,CASSDWGGSPLEQYF
TRBJ2-7,-,TRBV11-2,16,CASSLDLADRAYEQYF
TRBJ1-1,once,TRBV19,17,CASSPRRRTGVNTEAFF
TRBJ2-1,-,TRBV6-4,17,CASSDSASSGSYNEQFF
TRBJ1-1,-,TRBV6-6,14,CASTLTGRVTEAFF
TRBJ1-4,-,TRBV5-1,15,CASSLAPGVGEKLFF
TRBJ2-5,-,TRBV27,16,CASSFSRLAGGETQYF
TRBJ2-3,-,TRBV11-2,14,CASSRKTSGDTQYF
TRBJ2-1,-,TRBV5-1,16,CASSHPGLAGGNEQFF
TRBJ2-7,-,TRBV9,15,CASSVGSGKLYEQYF
TRBJ2-3,-,TRBV18,13,CASSPAREDTQYF
TRBJ2-7,-,TRBV15,12,CATSREWDEQYF
TRBJ1-2,-,TRBV18,18,CASSPNRDSLGGSGGYTF
TRBJ1-1,-,TRBV28,14,CASRHLEGVAEAFF
TRBJ2-1,-,TRBV7-6,15,CASSSIAGGYNEQFF
TRBJ2-1,-,TRBV5-1,18,CASSFGTSGSLSYNEQFF
TRBJ2-7,once,TRBV28,14,CASTRQGAAYEQYF
TRBJ1-5,-,TRBV28,12,CASSFAGFPQHF
TRBJ2-1,once,TRBV28,16,CASSLAQGRTYNEQFF
TRBJ2-7,once,TRBV2,14,CASLEQGGGYEQYF
TRBJ1-2,-,TRBV7-9,11,CASSPQGGYTF
TRBJ2-7,-,TRBV27,16,CASSLLAGGVPYEQYF
TRBJ2-1,-,TRBV4-1,17,CASSQQKRGSSYNEQFF
TRBJ2-3,-,TRBV30,12,CAWTSGADTQYF
TRBJ1-1,-,TRBV5-1,19,CASSRQDRFGKGIRTEAFF
TRBJ1-2,-,TRBV27,17,CASSTPSGPLFGYGYTF
TRBJ2-5,-,TRBV4-2,15,CASRPGLGNQETQYF
TRBJ2-7,-,TRBV7-8,17,CASSLDYDTTSLGEQYF
TRBJ2-7,-,TRBV5-5,18,CASRGGTSGSPLGDEQYF
TRBJ2-3,-,TRBV28,12,CASSSKTDTQYF
TRBJ1-6,once,TRBV9,14,CASSSRQGGSPLHF
TRBJ1-6,-,TRBV6-6,15,CASSISGSYNSPLHF
TRBJ2-3,-,TRBV5-1,14,CASSLDKGTDTQYF
TRBJ2-1,-,TRBV28,14,CASSFLRQSNEQFF
TRBJ1-4,few,TRBV10-1,13,CARVRGSGEKLFF
TRBJ2-5,-,TRBV27,14,CASSFTGSQETQYF